Presented here are 18 T cell receptor beta chains from one specimen sequenced in a study of blood T cell repertoires in COVID-19. The protocol was immunoSEQ multiplex PCR, while the TCRdb copy is restricted to in-frame clones and leaves out a portion. The sample lists fewer than 150,000 clones; less than 85% were seen once. Sequenced input: peripheral blood. Every receptor here comes from a human donor with acute or convalescent COVID-19. The donor label of this sample is uncertain.

V usage is TRBV4-1 and J usage is TRBJ1-5; D gene uncertain. CDR3 size: 15 residues. The germline V gene has CDR1 MGHRA and CDR2 YSYEKL. V was clipped by 5 bases and J by 0 bases, with 11 bases between them. CDR3 sequence reads: CASSESRGSNQPQHF. CDR3 sequence (DNA): TGCGCCAGCAGCGAATCCCGGGGTAGCAATCAGCCCCAGCATTTT.

This clone was counted between two and nine times. The V and J genes are TRBV20-1 and TRBJ2-1, with 7 bases matching TRBD2. CDR3 size: 12 residues. Germline CDR1 is DFQATT and CDR2 is SNEGSKA (reference sequence). V lost 3 bases and J lost 9; bases outside the gene matches: 5. The CDR3 loop is CSASWGGGEQFF. CDR3 DNA: TGCAGTGCTAGTTGGGGGGGAGGTGAGCAGTTCTTC.

Only a few counts were recorded for this clone. V and J are TRBV2 and TRBJ2-2; 7 bases map to TRBD1. The CDR3 extends over 16 amino acids. Trimming at V came to 5 bases and at J to 4 bases, leaving 10 bases not matched to a gene. Per the germline V gene, CDR1 is SNHLY and CDR2 is FYNNEI. In DNA form, the CDR3 reads TGTGCCAGCAGTTCCTGGGACAGACGGCTCACCGGGGAGCTGTTTTTT. Its protein is CASSSWDRRLTGELFF.

The V and J genes are TRBV19 and TRBJ2-7, with 7 nucleotides matching TRBD1. Unmatched junction bases numbered 6, after V lost 3 bases and J lost 4 bases. The CDR3 is 14 amino acids. CDR1 and CDR2 from the germline V gene are LNHDA and SQIVND (reference sequence). CDR3 sequence: CASSIYRGPYEQYF. The DNA for the CDR3 is TGTGCCAGTAGTATCTACAGGGGACCATACGAGCAGTACTTC.

The V and J genes are TRBV27 and TRBJ2-1, with TRBD2 identical over 10 bases. Losses at the gene ends were 5 bases for V and 4 bases for J; bases not matched to a gene: 5. Germline V gene lookup returns CDR1 MNHEY and CDR2 SMNVEV (reference sequence). The CDR3 is 15 residues long. DNA for the CDR3: TGTGCCAGCAGTCCAAGCGGGGGGGCTTACAATGAGCAGTTCTTC. Amino acids: CASSPSGGAYNEQFF.

The V and J genes are TRBV18 and TRBJ1-2, with 10 nucleotides matching TRBD1. The CDR3 runs 15 residues. Trimming at V came to 4 bases and at J to 6 bases, leaving 8 bases not matched to a gene. The germline V gene has CDR1 KGHSH and CDR2 LQKENI. CDR3 amino acids: CASSQRTGGGNGYTF. The CDR3 DNA reads as TGTGCCAGCTCACAGAGGACAGGGGGAGGTAATGGCTACACCTTC.

This clone was recorded many times. The rearrangement joins TRBV2 to TRBJ1-2; no clear D. CDR3 length: 12 residues. Germline V gene data show CDR1 as SNHLY and CDR2 as FYNNEI. Deletions cut 4 bases from V and 8 bases from J, with 11 bases between. The CDR3 DNA sequence: TGTGCCAGCAGTGTTTCCGGGAGGGGCTACACCTTC. Translating it yields CASSVSGRGYTF.

J is TRBJ1-5 and V is TRBV24-1; D uncertain. The CDR3 sequence is 16 residues long. Germline-derived CDR1 and CDR2 are KGHDR and SFDVKD. V was clipped by 2 bases and J by 2 bases, with 12 bases between them. The CDR3 reads CATSDSATAGNQPQHF. DNA of the CDR3: TGTGCCACCAGTGATTCAGCCACTGCGGGCAATCAGCCCCAGCATTTT.

This rearrangement joins TRBV24-1 to TRBJ1-5, with 8 bases fitting TRBD1. The CDR3 contains 15 residues. Germline V gene data show CDR1 as KGHDR and CDR2 as SFDVKD. The J segment lost 5 bases and the V segment lost 4 bases, leaving 6 bases of the junction unmatched. DNA of the CDR3: TGTGCCACCAGTGACCCGGGGACAGGAGATCAGCCCCAGCATTTT. Its translation is CATSDPGTGDQPQHF.

V is TRBV29-1 and J is TRBJ2-5, with 8 nucleotides matching TRBD1. J gave up 6 bases and V 7 bases, and 4 bases lay outside the gene matches. Germline CDR1 reads SQVTM; CDR2 reads ANQGSEA. This CDR3 has 11 residues. The CDR3 sequence is CSADRAQTQYF. The DNA for the CDR3 is TGCAGCGCGGACAGGGCGCAGACCCAGTACTTC.

The chain recombines TRBV5-6 with TRBJ2-2; D is undetermined. Germline V gene sequence: CDR1 SGHDT, CDR2 YYEEEE. V dropped 4 bases and J dropped 0 bases, with 16 bases sitting between them. The CDR3 is made up of 17 amino acids. CDR3 in DNA: TGTGCCAGCAGCCCGACCCGCAGGCTCACGAACACCGGGGAGCTGTTTTTT. The encoded protein is CASSPTRRLTNTGELFF. The full variable domain, in which reference TRBV5-6 and TRBJ2-2 provide the parts outside the CDR3, is DAGVTQSPTHLIKTRGQQVTLRCSPKSGHDTVSWYQQALGQGPQFIFQYYEEEERQRGNFPDRFSGHQFPNYSSELNVNALLLGDSALYLCASSPTRRLTNTGELFFGEGSRLTVL.

The chain has TRBV6-5 and TRBJ1-4; 10 bases line up with TRBD1. The CDR3 totals 15 residues. The J segment lost 5 bases and the V segment lost 6 bases, leaving 6 bases of the junction unmatched. CDR1 and CDR2 (germline): MNHEY, SVGAGI. The CDR3, as DNA: TGTGCCAGCAGGACTAGGGGACAGGGGAATGAAAAACTGTTTTTT. Translation: CASRTRGQGNEKLFF.

This chain joins TRBV27 and TRBJ2-1; maybe TRBD2 (7 bases). CDR3 length: 15 residues. Germline V gene sequence: CDR1 MNHEY, CDR2 SMNVEV (reference sequence). The V end was cut by 5 bases, the J end by 7 bases, with 18 bases between. The CDR3 region is CASSPRRGAGNEQFF. DNA for the CDR3: TGTGCCAGCAGTCCCCGTCGGGGGGCCGGGAATGAGCAGTTCTTC.

J is TRBJ1-6 and V is TRBV5-1, with a weak D call TRBD1 (6 bases). The CDR3 is 17 residues long. Germline CDR1 and CDR2: SGHRS and YFSETQ. V was clipped by 2 bases and J by 0 bases, with 12 bases between them. The CDR3 spells CASSLAGTSSYNSPLHF. The CDR3 nucleotides are TGCGCCAGCAGCTTAGCAGGGACAAGCTCCTATAATTCACCCCTCCACTTT.

The chain employs TRBV5-5 and TRBJ2-7, with TRBD1 matching over 8 bases. From germline, CDR1 is SGHKS and CDR2 YYEKEE (reference sequence). The CDR3 extends over 15 amino acids. Trimming at V came to 1 base and at J to 6 bases, leaving 9 bases not matched to a gene. The CDR3 coding sequence is TGTGCCAGCAGCTTGTCTACAGGGGGTTTTGGCGAGCAGTACGTC. Amino acids: CASSLSTGGFGEQYV.

V and J are TRBV2 and TRBJ2-5; 7 positions agree with TRBD1. This CDR3 region has 15 residues. Germline trimming cut 7 bases from V and 1 base from J; bases unmatched to any gene: 9. Germline V lookup: CDR1 SNHLY, CDR2 FYNNEI. The CDR3 reads CASKGGDSSQETQYF. In nucleotides, the CDR3 is TGTGCCAGCAAAGGTGGGGACAGTAGCCAAGAGACCCAGTACTTC.

This chain uses TRBV29-1 with TRBJ2-5; 8 bases match TRBD2. J was trimmed by 2 bases and V by 4 bases; bases with no gene match: 6. In germline, CDR1 is SQVTM, CDR2 ANQGSEA. The CDR3 spans 14 residues. CDR3 nucleotide sequence: TGCAGCGTTGCAAGCGGGGGCCTTCAAGAGACCCAGTACTTC. It specifies CSVASGGLQETQYF.

Here the CDR3 reads CASSPHQGAMNTEAFF. The CDR3, as DNA: TGTGCCAGCAGCCCCCATCAGGGGGCGATGAACACTGAAGCTTTCTTT. J is TRBJ1-1 and V is TRBV21-1; the table's D call TRBD1 went unverified against the DNA. TRBV21-1 is labeled a pseudogene. This CDR3 contains 16 residues.